The source of this T cell receptor (beta chain) is a study of cytomegalovirus exposure and HLA in healthy donors. Points from the study as a whole: Usually a TCR sequence was rare, but some public TCRs were found in many donors. A few chains tied to CMV proved CMV antigen-specific in vitro.

As concerns this clone: Its antigen remains unknown.

Germline assignment: CDR1 MNHNS and CDR2 SASEGT. Trimming took off 6 bases at V and 6 bases at J, with 9 bases between the two ends. This CDR3 region has 11 residues. Using immunoSEQ multiplex PCR, the repertoire was profiled, and TCRdb retains in-frame clones only, with some absent. The sample carries about 150,000 clones, 70% to 90% recorded once. The rearrangement uses TRBV6-1 and TRBJ2-7; possibly TRBD1 for D (6 bases). The sample was PBMCs. The clonotype was recovered from a woman between 18 and 29 years old in good health and CMV-seropositive. The CDR3: CASSAGVEQYF. CDR3 bases: TGTGCCAGCAGCGCAGGGGTCGAGCAGTACTTC.